The clone carrying this T cell receptor beta chain was picked up many times. As yet, its antigen is unknown. Individual cDNA molecules received unique molecular identifiers. TCRdb redid the calling of the 5' RACE reads with MiXCR, one entry per CDR3 protein. The sample records about 84,000 distinct CDR3 sequences, about 12% being singletons. The CDR3 runs 16 residues. CDR1 and CDR2 (germline): SGHAT, FQNNGV. V shed 0 bases and J shed 0 bases, with 9 bases lying between them. This record belongs to a study of early T cells in non-severe SARS-CoV-2 infection. Overall study findings and caveats: Sequences matched to VDJdb favored anti-spike CD8 responses, while private and CD4 specificities were missed.

The sample comprised whole blood. V usage is TRBV11-2 and J usage is TRBJ1-3; D gene unclear. The receptor was isolated from an adult who was a healthcare worker with PCR-confirmed SARS-CoV-2 infection or an uninfected control (not recorded which). The DNA for the CDR3 is TGTGCCAGCAGCTTAGAAAGGGCCACCTCTGGAAACACCATATATTTT. Protein product: CASSLERATSGNTIYF.